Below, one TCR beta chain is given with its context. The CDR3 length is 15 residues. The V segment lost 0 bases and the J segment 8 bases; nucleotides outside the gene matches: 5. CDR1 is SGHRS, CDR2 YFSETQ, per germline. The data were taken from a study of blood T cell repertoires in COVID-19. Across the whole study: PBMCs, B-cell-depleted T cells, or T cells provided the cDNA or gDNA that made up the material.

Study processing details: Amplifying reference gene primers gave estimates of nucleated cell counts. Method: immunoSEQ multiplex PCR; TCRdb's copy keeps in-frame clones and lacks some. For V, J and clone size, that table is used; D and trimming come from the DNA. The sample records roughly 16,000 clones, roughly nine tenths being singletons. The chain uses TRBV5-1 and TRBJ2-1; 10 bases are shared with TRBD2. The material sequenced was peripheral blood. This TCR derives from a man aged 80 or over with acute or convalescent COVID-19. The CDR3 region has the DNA TGCGCCAGCAGCTTGGAGGCTAGCGGGAGCTATGAGCAGTTCTTC. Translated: CASSLEASGSYEQFF.